The text below deals with one T cell receptor beta chain. The antigen is undetermined. Repertoires were generated with immunoSEQ multiplex PCR, while TCRdb's copy carries only in-frame clones and drops some. This table holds 90,000 to 150,000 clones, about 95% found once. The data derive from a study of graft-versus-host responses after intestinal transplantation. Across the whole study: Every recipient underwent anti-thymocyte globulin induction, then tacrolimus and steroids for three to four years.

Study-level results: Levels of circulating GvH clones at their peak were associated with early post-transplant HvG declines. Clonal ratios of graft-versus-host to host-versus-graft in allografts were high for patients exhibiting graft-donor T cell macrochimerism.

CDR1 is SGHAT and CDR2 is FQDESV in the germline V gene (reference sequence). The V gene lost 4 bases and the J gene lost 2 bases, with 9 bases spanning the gap. The CDR3 loop spans 13 amino acids. The source material was unstimulated CD8+ T cells sorted from spleen or lymph node cells, sampled before intestinal transplant. The V and J genes are TRBV11-1 and TRBJ2-7; D is uncertain. The clonotype was recovered from a human donor who received an intestinal transplant. The CDR3 spells CASSSTTAYEQYF. The CDR3, as DNA: TGTGCCAGCAGCTCGACAACAGCCTACGAGCAGTACTTC.